Presented here are 27 T cell receptor beta chains from one specimen sequenced in a study of blood T cell repertoires in COVID-19. Sequencing was performed with immunoSEQ multiplex PCR; in TCRdb, only in-frame clones are kept and a portion is missing. Of about 270,000 clones in the sample, approximately 91% are singletons; the top ten hold 2.3%. Material for sequencing was PBMCs or T cells enriched from blood (not recorded which). These receptors all come from a woman between 35 and 50 years old with acute COVID-19.

The chain uses TRBV5-1 and TRBJ2-1; 7 nucleotides line up with TRBD2. After removal of 0 bases from V and 2 bases from J, the junction contained 2 bases not matched to a gene. The germline gives CDR1 SGHRS, CDR2 YFSETQ. This CDR3 comprises 15 residues. Here the CDR3 reads CASSLGGSTYNEQFF. The CDR3 bases are TGCGCCAGCAGCTTGGGCGGGAGCACCTACAATGAGCAGTTCTTC.

This chain joins TRBV28 and TRBJ1-4; maybe TRBD1 (6 bases). Deletions cut 6 bases from V and 10 bases from J, with 18 bases between. This CDR3 comprises 14 residues. Germline V gives CDR1 MDHEN, CDR2 SYDVKM. CDR3 loop: CASRAGQGGGKLFF. The CDR3 coding sequence is TGTGCCAGCAGAGCGGGACAAGGTGGGGGAAAACTGTTTTTT.

This sequence joins TRBV20-1 and TRBJ2-3; no clear D gene. Germline V gives CDR1 DFQATT, CDR2 SNEGSKA (reference sequence). V lost 3 bases to trimming and J lost 4 bases, with 14 bases between them. This CDR3 region has 14 residues. The CDR3: CSASFLSLADTQYF. Written as DNA, the CDR3 is TGCAGTGCTAGTTTCCTTAGCCTGGCAGATACGCAGTATTTT.

V is TRBV2 and J is TRBJ2-2; 12 bases line up with TRBD2. CDR1 and CDR2 (germline): SNHLY, FYNNEI. The CDR3 extends over 14 amino acids. V gave up 8 bases and J gave up 5 bases; unmatched junction bases: 3. DNA of the CDR3: TGTGCCAGCCGCGGACTAGCGGGGACCGGGGAGCTGTTTTTT. Encoded protein: CASRGLAGTGELFF.

This chain connects TRBV5-4 to TRBJ2-1, with 12 bases fitting TRBD2. CDR3 length equals 15 residues. CDR1 SGHNT and CDR2 YYREEE come from the germline V gene (reference sequence). Unmatched junction bases numbered 7, after V lost 4 bases and J lost 8 bases. The CDR3 loop is CASSPTSGGSDEQFF. For the CDR3, the DNA is TGTGCCAGCAGCCCTACTAGCGGGGGGAGCGATGAGCAGTTCTTC.

This clone came up once. The J gene is TRBJ2-3, the V gene TRBV19; 7 bases fit TRBD1. V was clipped by 5 bases and J by 3 bases; unmatched bases: 5. There are 14 residues in the CDR3. Germline V CDR1 and CDR2: LNHDA, SQIVND (reference sequence). The CDR3 nucleotides read TGTGCCAGTAGTGGGGACAGACTAACAGATACGCAGTATTTT. Amino acid sequence: CASSGDRLTDTQYF.

This clone was counted once. The rearrangement joins TRBV18 to TRBJ2-7; maybe TRBD2 (6 bases). Per the germline V gene, CDR1 is KGHSH and CDR2 is LQKENI. The CDR3 consists of 14 residues. V was shortened by 3 bases and J by 2 bases, with 11 bases between the two germline ends. CDR3 DNA sequence: TGTGCCAGCTCACCGGGACTCTCAACCTACGAGCAGTACTTC. Amino acids: CASSPGLSTYEQYF.

The chain couples TRBV30 to TRBJ1-3; D gene unclear. V was shortened by 2 bases and J by 4 bases, with 12 bases between the two germline ends. The CDR3 totals 14 residues. Looked up from germline, CDR1 is GTSNPN and CDR2 is SVGIG (reference sequence). The CDR3 reads CAWSLLTAGNTIYF. The CDR3 DNA reads TGTGCCTGGAGTCTCCTAACCGCGGGAAACACCATATATTTT.

This rearrangement joins TRBV3-1 (or the pseudogene TRBV3-2) to TRBJ1-1; TRBD1 agrees at 8 bases. The V and J ends lost 2 bases and 10 bases, in that order; junction bases with no gene match: 3. The CDR3 covers 12 residues. Germline lookup yields CDR1 LGHDT and CDR2 YNNKEL (reference sequence). The CDR3 loop reads CASSQQGAGAFF. CDR3 sequence (DNA): TGTGCCAGCAGCCAACAGGGGGCCGGAGCTTTCTTT.

This clone appeared once. This same CDR3 is encoded by further DNA sequences in the sample. This chain uses TRBV5-1 with TRBJ2-3, with D maybe TRBD1 (5 bases). The CDR3 has 15 amino acids. The germline gives CDR1 SGHRS, CDR2 YFSETQ. V lost 0 bases and J lost 4, with 12 bases in between. CDR3 coding DNA: TGCGCCAGCAGCTTGGCAGCAGGGTTGGCAGATACGCAGTATTTT. Translated, it gives CASSLAAGLADTQYF.

This sequence joins TRBV7-3 and TRBJ2-2; D may be TRBD2 (6 bases). Trimming shortened V by 1 base and J by 11 bases, and 20 bases separated the two germline ends. Germline CDR1 and CDR2: SGHTA and FQGTGA. The length of the CDR3 is 16 residues. The CDR3 sequence: CASSLNGGASQTELFF. DNA of the CDR3: TGTGCCAGCAGCTTAAATGGCGGGGCATCCCAAACAGAGCTGTTTTTT.

This chain connects TRBV11-2 to TRBJ1-1, with TRBD1 identical over 8 bases. The ends lost 2 bases at V and 4 bases at J; junction bases unmatched: 9. The CDR3 sequence is 16 residues long. Germline V gene sequence: CDR1 SGHAT, CDR2 FQNNGV. The CDR3 protein is CASSLTGGSLGTEAFF. CDR3 nucleotides: TGTGCCAGCAGCTTAACAGGGGGTAGTTTGGGCACTGAAGCTTTCTTT. The full variable domain, with the rest looked up from reference TRBV11-2 and TRBJ1-1, is EAGVAQSPRYKIIEKRQSVAFWCNPISGHATLYWYQQILGQGPKLLIQFQNNGVVDDSQLPKDRFSAERLKGVDSTLKIQPAKLEDSAVYLCASSLTGGSLGTEAFFGQGTRLTVV.

This sequence joins TRBV30 and TRBJ2-1; 13 bases are a match to TRBD2. The CDR3 has 16 residues. Germline values: CDR1 GTSNPN, CDR2 SVGIG (reference sequence). Trimming took 3 bases from V and 1 from J; bases not matched to a gene: 3. Written as DNA, the CDR3 is TGTGCCTGGAGACTAGCGGGAGGGGGATCCTACAATGAGCAGTTCTTC. Amino acid sequence: CAWRLAGGGSYNEQFF.

J is TRBJ1-5 and V is TRBV2, with 7 bases identical to TRBD1. The CDR3 has 14 residues. Trimming cost V 6 bases and J 3 bases; bases outside gene matches: 5. Germline V CDR1 and CDR2: SNHLY, FYNNEI. The CDR3 DNA reads TGTGCCAGCAGGGGGGACAGCAACAATCAGCCCCAGCATTTT. It yields the protein CASRGDSNNQPQHF.

The chain has TRBV24-1 and TRBJ1-1; TRBD1 might be the D (5 bases). The CDR3 is 13 amino acids. Germline CDR1 KGHDR, CDR2 SFDVKD. Trimming left V 7 bases short and J 5 bases short, with 13 bases between. The CDR3: CATRTGEGTEAFF. The CDR3 DNA sequence: TGTGCCACCAGGACGGGGGAGGGGACTGAAGCTTTCTTT.

The chain is built from TRBV21-1 and TRBJ1-1; the table's D call of TRBD1 was not tested on the DNA. TRBV21-1 is given as a pseudogene. This CDR3 contains 15 residues. The CDR3 bases are TGTGCCAGCAGCAAGGAGGACAGGGCGAACACTGAAGCTTTCTTT. Translation gives CASSKEDRANTEAFF.

This rearrangement joins TRBV5-4 to TRBJ1-1; D might be TRBD1 (5 bases). There are 14 residues in the CDR3. CDR1 and CDR2 from the germline V gene are SGHNT and YYREEE (reference sequence). Trimming cost V 0 bases and J 5 bases, with 11 bases left between them. The DNA for the CDR3 is TGTGCCAGCAGCTTGGGGCAGGGTATGACTGAAGCTTTCTTT. Translated: CASSLGQGMTEAFF.

The chain is built from TRBV5-1 and TRBJ1-4; 7 nucleotides line up with TRBD1. Germline values: CDR1 SGHRS, CDR2 YFSETQ. This CDR3 is built from 14 residues. The V segment lost 1 base and the J segment 6 bases; nucleotides outside the gene matches: 3. The CDR3 here is CASSLQGGHEKLFF. In DNA, the CDR3 is TGCGCCAGCAGCTTGCAGGGGGGACATGAAAAACTGTTTTTT.

The chain uses TRBV28 and TRBJ2-7; 11 nucleotides line up with TRBD2. Trimming took 0 bases from V and 2 from J; bases not matched to a gene: 0. The CDR3 totals 15 residues. Germline CDR1 and CDR2: MDHEN and SYDVKM. CDR3 sequence reads: CASSLWTSGTYEQYF. The DNA for the CDR3 is TGTGCCAGCAGTTTATGGACTAGCGGGACCTACGAGCAGTACTTC.

V and J are TRBV4-1 and TRBJ2-3; 10 bases are shared with TRBD2. The CDR3 consists of 16 residues. Germline CDR1 and CDR2: MGHRA and YSYEKL. The V and J ends lost 3 bases and 0 bases, in that order; junction bases with no gene match: 3. The CDR3 nucleotides are TGCGCCAGCAGCCAGGATAGCGGGAGGAGCACAGATACGCAGTATTTT. It is translated as CASSQDSGRSTDTQYF.

The chain links TRBV4-3 to TRBJ2-7; D perhaps matches TRBD1 (5 bases). This CDR3 contains 16 residues. Germline values: CDR1 LGHNA, CDR2 YSLEER. Trimming left V 0 bases short and J 2 bases short, with 14 bases between. The CDR3 reads CASSQDGASRTYEQYF. In DNA, the CDR3 is TGCGCCAGCAGCCAAGATGGGGCTAGTCGAACCTACGAGCAGTACTTC.

The chain links TRBV21-1 to TRBJ1-5. TRBV21-1 is a recognized pseudogene. CDR3 length: 18 amino acids. The CDR3: CASSNPHEGDSGNQPQHF. DNA of the CDR3: TGTGCCAGCAGCAACCCTCACGAGGGAGATAGTGGCAATCAGCCCCAGCATTTT.

This CDR3 is CAISEDRGGTEAFF. The CDR3 region has the DNA TGTGCCATCAGTGAAGACCGGGGGGGGACTGAAGCTTTCTTT. V is TRBV10-3 and J is TRBJ1-1; weak D call: TRBD1 (5 bases). V was clipped by 3 bases and J by 5 bases, with 13 bases between them. The CDR3 runs to 14 residues. Germline V gene sequence: CDR1 ENHRY, CDR2 SYGVKD.

The chain has TRBV7-9 and TRBJ1-2; D is unclear. This CDR3 has 16 amino acids. V was clipped by 3 bases and J by 2 bases, with 16 bases between them. CDR1 SEHNR and CDR2 FQNEAQ come from the germline V gene (reference sequence). This CDR3 reads CASSFPNTQENYGYTF. The CDR3 bases are TGTGCCAGCAGCTTTCCTAATACCCAGGAAAACTATGGCTACACCTTC.

The CDR3 region is CASNQGNQPQHF. CDR3 DNA sequence: TGTGCCAGCAACCAGGGCAATCAGCCCCAGCATTTT. The chain carries TRBV7-9 and TRBJ1-5; D is undetermined. CDR1 is SEHNR, CDR2 FQNEAQ, per germline (reference sequence). Trimming took 7 bases from V and 2 from J, leaving 6 bases between them. This CDR3 has 12 amino acids.

The V call is TRBV11-2, the J call TRBJ2-1; 11 bases agree with TRBD2. V was clipped by 4 bases and J by 6 bases; unmatched bases: 2. The CDR3 loop spans 14 amino acids. Germline loops: CDR1 SGHAT, CDR2 FQNNGV. The CDR3 region has the DNA TGTGCCAGCAGCTCAACTAGCGGGAGCAATGAGCAGTTCTTC. Its translation: CASSSTSGSNEQFF.

This sequence joins TRBV7-9 and TRBJ2-1; TRBD1 aligns across 9 bases. Per germline, CDR1 SEHNR and CDR2 FQNEAQ (reference sequence). This CDR3 has 15 residues. V lost 1 base, J lost 6 bases, and 4 bases stayed unmatched. CDR3 sequence: CASSLGDREFNEQFF. The CDR3 DNA is TGTGCCAGCAGCTTAGGGGACAGGGAGTTCAATGAGCAGTTCTTC.